The clone carrying this TCR beta chain turned up a few times. As yet, its antigen is unknown. This CDR3 has 16 residues. After removal of 1 base from V and 2 bases from J, the junction contained 2 bases not matched to a gene. CDR1 and CDR2 from the germline V gene are DFQATT and SNEGSKA (reference sequence). TCRdb analysed the reads with MiXCR anew, one entry per CDR3 protein. Seen here are some 940,000 distinct CDR3 sequences, roughly 31% observed once, and the top ten hold around an eighth. This sample is drawn from a study of T cell repertoires in cytomegalovirus infection. Whole-study context: Carrying CMV and the relevant HLA type showed in public TCR beta signatures.

Findings and caveats of the study: The cumulative frequency of public TCR beta families distinguished individuals who carried CMV together with the relevant HLA.

This TCR derives from a human donor in good health (CMV status not recorded). Some clones in this sample may be carry-over from other donors' samples. The source was cultured CD8+ T cells from PBMCs, collected from culture after CMV antigen stimulation. The chain joins TRBV20-1 to TRBJ2-3; 14 nucleotides agree with TRBD2. In DNA, the CDR3 is TGCAGTGCTAGAGGGGGACTAGCGGGGGCCACAGATACGCAGTATTTT. It is translated as CSARGGLAGATDTQYF.